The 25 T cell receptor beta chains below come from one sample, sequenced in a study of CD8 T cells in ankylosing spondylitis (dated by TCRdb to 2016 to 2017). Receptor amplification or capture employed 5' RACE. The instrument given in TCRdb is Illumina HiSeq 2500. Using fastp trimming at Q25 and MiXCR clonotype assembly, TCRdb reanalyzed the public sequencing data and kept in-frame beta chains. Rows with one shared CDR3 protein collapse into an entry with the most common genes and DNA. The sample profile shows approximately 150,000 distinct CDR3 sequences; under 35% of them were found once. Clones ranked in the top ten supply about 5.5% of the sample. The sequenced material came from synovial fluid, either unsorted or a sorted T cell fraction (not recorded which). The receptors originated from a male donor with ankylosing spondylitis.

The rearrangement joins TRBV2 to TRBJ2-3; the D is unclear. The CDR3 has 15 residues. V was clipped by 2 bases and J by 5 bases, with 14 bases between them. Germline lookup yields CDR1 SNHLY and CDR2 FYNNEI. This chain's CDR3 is CASSEFDNAGDTQYF. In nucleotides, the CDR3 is TGTGCCAGCAGTGAATTTGACAACGCAGGAGATACGCAGTATTTT.

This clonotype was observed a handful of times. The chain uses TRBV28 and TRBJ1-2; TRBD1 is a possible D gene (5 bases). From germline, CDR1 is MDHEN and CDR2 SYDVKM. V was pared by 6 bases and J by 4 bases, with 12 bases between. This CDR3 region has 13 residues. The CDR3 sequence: CASSLRVTYGYTF. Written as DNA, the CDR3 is TGTGCCAGCAGCCTCAGGGTTACCTATGGCTACACCTTC.

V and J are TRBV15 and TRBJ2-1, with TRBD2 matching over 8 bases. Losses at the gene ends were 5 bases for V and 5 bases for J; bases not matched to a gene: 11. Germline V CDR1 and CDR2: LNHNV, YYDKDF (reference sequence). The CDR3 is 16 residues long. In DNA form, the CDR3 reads TGTGCCACCAGCCCTCAGTCGGGAGGGACACACAATGAGCAGTTCTTC. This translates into CATSPQSGGTHNEQFF. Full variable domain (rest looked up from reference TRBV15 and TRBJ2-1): DAMVIQNPRYQVTQFGKPVTLSCSQTLNHNVMYWYQQKSSQAPKLLFHYYDKDFNNEADTPDNFQSRRPNTSFCFLDIRSPGLGDTAMYLCATSPQSGGTHNEQFFGPGTRLTVL.

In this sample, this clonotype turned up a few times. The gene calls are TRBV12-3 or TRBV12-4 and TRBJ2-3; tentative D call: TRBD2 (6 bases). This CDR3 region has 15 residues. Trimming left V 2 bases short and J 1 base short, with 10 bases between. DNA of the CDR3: TGTGCCAGCAGTTTAAATACGGGAGGCACAGATACGCAGTATTTT. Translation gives CASSLNTGGTDTQYF.

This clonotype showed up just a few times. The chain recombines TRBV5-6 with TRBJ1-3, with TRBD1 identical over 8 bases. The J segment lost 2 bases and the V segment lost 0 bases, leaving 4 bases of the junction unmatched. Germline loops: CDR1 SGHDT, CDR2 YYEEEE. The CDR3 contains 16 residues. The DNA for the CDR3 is TGTGCCAGCAGCTTGGATGGACAGGGCGCTGGAAACACCATATATTTT. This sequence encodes CASSLDGQGAGNTIYF.

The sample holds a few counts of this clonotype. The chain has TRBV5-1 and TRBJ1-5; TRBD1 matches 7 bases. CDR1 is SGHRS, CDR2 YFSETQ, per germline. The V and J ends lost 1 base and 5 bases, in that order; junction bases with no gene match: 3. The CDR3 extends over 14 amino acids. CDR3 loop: CASSLTGAHQPQHF. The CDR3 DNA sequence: TGCGCCAGCAGCTTGACAGGGGCCCATCAGCCCCAGCATTTT. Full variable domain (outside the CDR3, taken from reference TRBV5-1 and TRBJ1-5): KAGVTQTPRYLIKTRGQQVTLSCSPISGHRSVSWYQQTPGQGLQFLFEYFSETQRNKGNFPGRFSGRQFSNSRSEMNVSTLELGDSALYLCASSLTGAHQPQHFGDGTRLSIL.

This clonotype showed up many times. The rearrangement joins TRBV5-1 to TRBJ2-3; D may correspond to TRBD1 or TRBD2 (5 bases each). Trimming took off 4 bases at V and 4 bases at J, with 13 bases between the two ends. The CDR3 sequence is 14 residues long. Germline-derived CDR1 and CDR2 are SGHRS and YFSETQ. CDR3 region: CASSAGTSADTQYF. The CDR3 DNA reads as TGCGCCAGCAGCGCAGGGACGTCGGCAGATACGCAGTATTTT.

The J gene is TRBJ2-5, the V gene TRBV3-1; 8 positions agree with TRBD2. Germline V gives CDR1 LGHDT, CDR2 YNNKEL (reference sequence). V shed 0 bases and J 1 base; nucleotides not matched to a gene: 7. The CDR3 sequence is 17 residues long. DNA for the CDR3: TGTGCCAGCAGCCAAGATGAGAAGCGGGGGCCCCAAGAGACCCAGTACTTC. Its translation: CASSQDEKRGPQETQYF.

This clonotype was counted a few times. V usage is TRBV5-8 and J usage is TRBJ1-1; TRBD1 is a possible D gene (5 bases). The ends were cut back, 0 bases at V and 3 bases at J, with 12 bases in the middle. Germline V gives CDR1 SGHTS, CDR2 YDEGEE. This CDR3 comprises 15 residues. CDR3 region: CASSLVQGRYTEAFF. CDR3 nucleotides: TGTGCCAGCAGCTTGGTTCAGGGACGTTACACTGAAGCTTTCTTT.

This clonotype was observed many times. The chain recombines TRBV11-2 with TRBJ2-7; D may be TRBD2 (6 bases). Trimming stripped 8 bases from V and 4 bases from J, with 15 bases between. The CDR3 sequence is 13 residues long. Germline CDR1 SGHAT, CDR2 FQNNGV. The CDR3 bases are TGTGCCAGCCGCCGGGAGTTCGCTTACGAGCAGTACTTC. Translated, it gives CASRREFAYEQYF.

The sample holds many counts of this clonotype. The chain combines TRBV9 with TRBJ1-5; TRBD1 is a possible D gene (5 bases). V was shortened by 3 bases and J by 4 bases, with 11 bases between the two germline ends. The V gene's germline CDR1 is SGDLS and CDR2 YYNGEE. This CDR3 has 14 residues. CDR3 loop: CASSAGGENQPQHF. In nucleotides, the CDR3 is TGTGCCAGCAGCGCCGGGGGGGAAAATCAGCCCCAGCATTTT.

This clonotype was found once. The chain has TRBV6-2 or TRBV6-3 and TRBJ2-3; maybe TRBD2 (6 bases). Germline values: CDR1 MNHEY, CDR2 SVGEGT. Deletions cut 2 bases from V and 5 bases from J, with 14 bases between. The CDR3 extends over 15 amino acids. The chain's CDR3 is CASSYERGRRDTQYF. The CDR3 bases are TGTGCCAGCAGTTACGAACGGGGGAGAAGAGATACGCAGTATTTT.

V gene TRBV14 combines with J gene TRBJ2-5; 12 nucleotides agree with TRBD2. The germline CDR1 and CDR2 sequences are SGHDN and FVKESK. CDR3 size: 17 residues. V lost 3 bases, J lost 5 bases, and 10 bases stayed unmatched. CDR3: CASSHPSGGDPLETQYF. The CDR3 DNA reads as TGTGCCAGCAGCCACCCTAGCGGGGGGGATCCTTTGGAGACCCAGTACTTC.

The CDR3 loop is CASSRDSDEQYF. The CDR3 DNA is TGTGCCAGCAGCCGGGACTCGGACGAGCAGTACTTC. This chain uses TRBV12-3 or TRBV12-4 with TRBJ2-7; TRBD2 might be the D (6 bases). The CDR3 loop spans 12 amino acids. V lost 6 bases and J lost 5, with 11 bases in between.

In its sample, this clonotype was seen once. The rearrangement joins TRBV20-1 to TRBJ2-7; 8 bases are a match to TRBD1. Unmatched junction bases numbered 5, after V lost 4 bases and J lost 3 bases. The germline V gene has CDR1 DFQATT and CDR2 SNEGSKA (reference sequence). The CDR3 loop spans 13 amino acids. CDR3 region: CSATDRGLYEQYF. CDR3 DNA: TGCAGTGCTACCGACAGGGGACTCTACGAGCAGTACTTC.

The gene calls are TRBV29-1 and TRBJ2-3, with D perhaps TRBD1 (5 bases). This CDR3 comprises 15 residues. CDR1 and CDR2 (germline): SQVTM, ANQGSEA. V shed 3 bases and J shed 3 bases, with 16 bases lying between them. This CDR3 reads CSVDRQGKTTDTQYF. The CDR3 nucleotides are TGCAGCGTTGACCGGCAGGGTAAAACTACAGATACGCAGTATTTT.

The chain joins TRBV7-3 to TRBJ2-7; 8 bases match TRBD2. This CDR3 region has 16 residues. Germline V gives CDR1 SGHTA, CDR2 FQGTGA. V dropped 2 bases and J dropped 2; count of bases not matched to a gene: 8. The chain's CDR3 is CASSLSPYGGAYEQYF. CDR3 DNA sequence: TGTGCCAGCAGCTTATCCCCCTACGGGGGGGCCTACGAGCAGTACTTC.

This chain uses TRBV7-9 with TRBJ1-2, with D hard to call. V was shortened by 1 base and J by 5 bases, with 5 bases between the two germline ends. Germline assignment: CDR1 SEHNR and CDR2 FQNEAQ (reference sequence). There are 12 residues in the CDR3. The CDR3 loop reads CASSLESYGYTF. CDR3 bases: TGTGCCAGCAGCTTAGAATCTTATGGCTACACCTTC.

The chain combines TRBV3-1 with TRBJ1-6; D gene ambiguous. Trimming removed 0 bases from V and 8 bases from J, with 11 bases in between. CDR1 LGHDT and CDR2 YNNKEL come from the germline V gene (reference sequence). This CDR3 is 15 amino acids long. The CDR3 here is CASSQDPGAHSPLHF. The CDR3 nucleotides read TGTGCCAGCAGCCAAGACCCAGGAGCGCATTCACCCCTCCACTTT.

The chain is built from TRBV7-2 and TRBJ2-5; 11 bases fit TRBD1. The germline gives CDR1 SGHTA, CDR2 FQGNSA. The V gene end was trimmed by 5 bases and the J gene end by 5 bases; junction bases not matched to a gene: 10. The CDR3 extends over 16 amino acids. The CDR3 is CASSPGQGAGGETQYF. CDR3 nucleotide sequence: TGTGCCAGCAGCCCAGGACAGGGGGCAGGGGGGGAGACCCAGTACTTC.

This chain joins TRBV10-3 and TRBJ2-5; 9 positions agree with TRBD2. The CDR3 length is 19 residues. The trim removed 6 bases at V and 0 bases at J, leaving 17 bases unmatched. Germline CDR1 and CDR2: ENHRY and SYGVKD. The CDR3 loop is CAISGGALGLAGYQETQYF. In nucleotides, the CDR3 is TGTGCCATCAGCGGGGGGGCCCTGGGGCTAGCGGGGTACCAAGAGACCCAGTACTTC.

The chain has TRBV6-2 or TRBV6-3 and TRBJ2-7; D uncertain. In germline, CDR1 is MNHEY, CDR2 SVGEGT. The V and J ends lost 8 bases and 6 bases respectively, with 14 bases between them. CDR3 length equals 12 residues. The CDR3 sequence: CASGPKRGEQYF. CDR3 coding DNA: TGTGCCAGCGGCCCTAAAAGAGGCGAGCAGTACTTC.

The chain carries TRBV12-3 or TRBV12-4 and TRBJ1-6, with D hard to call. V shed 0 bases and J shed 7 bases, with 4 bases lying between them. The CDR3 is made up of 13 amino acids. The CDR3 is CASSLAENSPLHF. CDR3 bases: TGTGCCAGCAGTTTAGCGGAGAATTCACCCCTCCACTTT.

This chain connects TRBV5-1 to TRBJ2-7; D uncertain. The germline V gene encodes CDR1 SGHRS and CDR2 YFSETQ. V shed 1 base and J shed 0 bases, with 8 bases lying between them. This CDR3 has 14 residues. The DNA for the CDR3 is TGCGCCAGCAGCTTGTTCTACGACTCCTACGAGCAGTACTTC. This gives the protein CASSLFYDSYEQYF.

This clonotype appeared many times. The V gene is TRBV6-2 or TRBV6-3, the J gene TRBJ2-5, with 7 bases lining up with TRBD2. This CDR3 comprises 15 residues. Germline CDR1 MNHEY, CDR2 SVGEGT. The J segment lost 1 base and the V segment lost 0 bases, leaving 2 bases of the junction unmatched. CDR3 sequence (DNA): TGTGCCAGCAGTTACTCGGCTAGCGGCCAAGAGACCCAGTACTTC. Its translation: CASSYSASGQETQYF.